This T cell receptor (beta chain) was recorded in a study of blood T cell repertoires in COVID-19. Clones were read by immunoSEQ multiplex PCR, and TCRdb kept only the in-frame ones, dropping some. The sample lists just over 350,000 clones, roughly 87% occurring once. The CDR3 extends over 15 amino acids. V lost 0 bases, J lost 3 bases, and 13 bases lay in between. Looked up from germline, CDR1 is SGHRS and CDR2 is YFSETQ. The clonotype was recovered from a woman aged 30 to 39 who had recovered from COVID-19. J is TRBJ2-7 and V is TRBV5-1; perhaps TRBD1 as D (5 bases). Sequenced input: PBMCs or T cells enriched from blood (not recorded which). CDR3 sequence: CASSLVAGKGYEQYF. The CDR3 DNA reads TGCGCCAGCAGCTTGGTGGCAGGGAAGGGCTACGAGCAGTACTTC.